This TCR beta chain was found in a study of sequential checkpoint blockade in melanoma. Germline V gene sequence: CDR1 MNHEY, CDR2 SMNVEV (reference sequence). This CDR3 region has 15 residues. V lost 2 bases and J 3 bases, leaving 14 bases between the germline ends. Sequencing was performed with immunoSEQ multiplex PCR; in TCRdb, only in-frame clones are kept and a portion is missing. Of 18,000 or so clones listed, approximately 74% are singletons. Regarding treatment: randomized to nivolumab then ipilimumab (arm A) or the reverse (arm B). Sequencing was performed on CD8+ T cells sorted from blood (inferred from file names), taken from a patient given nivolumab and ipilimumab in sequence. The chain is built from TRBV27 and TRBJ2-7; maybe TRBD1 (6 bases). This TCR was sampled from a human donor with melanoma. The CDR3 DNA reads TGTGCCAGCAGTTTAGCCCTCGGACAGCTCTACGAGCAGTACTTC. This gives the protein CASSLALGQLYEQYF.